This T cell receptor beta chain was profiled in a study of T cell responses to AZD1222 COVID-19 vaccine. Measured with immunoSEQ multiplex PCR; TCRdb has only the in-frame clones, and not every one. The sample consists of 130,000 to 150,000 clones, under 95% of them appearing once. This CDR3 has 13 amino acids. Trimming took off 4 bases at V and 6 bases at J, with 10 bases between the two ends. The V gene's germline CDR1 is PRHDT and CDR2 FYEKMQ (reference sequence). The sample in question was peripheral blood, obtained on day 0 of AZD1222 vaccination. The clonotype comes from an adult in good health. This rearrangement joins TRBV13 to TRBJ2-1; D is perhaps TRBD2 (6 bases). CDR3 DNA: TGTGCCAGCAGCTCAACTAGCCTCAATGAGCAGTTCTTC. This encodes CASSSTSLNEQFF.